This T cell receptor beta chain appears in the sequencing data of a study of cytomegalovirus exposure and HLA in healthy donors. Broader study findings: In a later analysis, TCR beta V- and J-gene trimming was associated with a missense DCLRE1C variant. In vitro, three CMV-associated chains proved specific for CMV antigens. The investigators catalogued some 160 TCR beta chains as cytomegalovirus-associated.

Worth noting for this clone: Its antigen is as yet unknown.

The germline CDR1 and CDR2 sequences are MDHEN and SYDVKM. With 8 bases removed from V and 0 bases from J, the gap between germline ends came to 10 bases. This CDR3 has 14 residues. 60 Vbeta and 13 Jbeta primers were used in PCR. Sequencing used immunoSEQ multiplex PCR; TCRdb keeps in-frame clones, though not all of them. The sample yields about 60,000 clones, around 80% seen once. This sequence joins TRBV28 and TRBJ2-2; weak D call: TRBD1 (7 bases). Specimen: PBMCs. The sequence was obtained from a woman in her 30s in good health and CMV-seronegative. CDR3 in amino acids: CASGGTANTGELFF. The DNA for the CDR3 is TGTGCCAGCGGAGGGACAGCGAACACCGGGGAGCTGTTTTTT.